The T cell receptor (beta chain) described here comes from a study of OX40 agonist ivuxolimab in advanced cancers. Study in general: People in dose escalation had one of these cancers: hepatocellular carcinoma, melanoma, renal cell or head and neck cancer.

As regards this clone: Its specificity is not known.

CDR3 length equals 12 residues. V was cut by 2 bases and J by 8 bases, with 9 bases left in between. Germline values: CDR1 MDHEN, CDR2 SYDVKM. The study's findings and limits: CD8+ T cells showed, on average, more clonal expansion than CD4+ cells. Clonal expansion among partial responders at 0.1-3.0 mg/kg ranked near the lowest.

Assay used: immunoSEQ multiplex PCR; TCRdb lists only in-frame clones, some missing. The data contain about 80,000 clones, 80% to 90% of them singletons. Sequenced material: CD4+ or CD8+ T cells sorted from blood, taken in a trial of the OX40 agonist ivuxolimab. The V gene is TRBV28, the J gene TRBJ1-1, with D unclear. This clonotype was obtained from an adult with an advanced solid tumor such as melanoma, head and neck, liver or kidney cancer. In DNA form, the CDR3 reads TGTGCCAGCAGTTTAATTTTAAGAGAAGCTTTCTTT. Protein: CASSLILREAFF.